This record covers a single TCR beta chain. The antigen it recognizes is unknown. No quality values exist for individual bases; no much larger clone is one base distant. The sample is drawn from a study of blood T cell repertoires in COVID-19 (dated by TCRdb to 2020 to 2021). Study-wide context: Samples from collaborators originated in the United States, Italy and Spain and spanned both the acute and convalescent phases of COVID-19. The prospective study material was composed of cDNA or gDNA derived from T cells, B-cell-depleted T cells, or PBMCs. Subjects who had been exposed to COVID-19, were actively infected with it, or had recovered from it provided the deeply sampled blood TCRbeta repertoires that made up the dataset. A freely available public database, intended as a resource for researchers studying the immune response to SARS-CoV-2, is where the repertoires were released. Samples came from the ongoing ImmuneRACE study (first 160 participants) plus 1,254 subjects from 6 global collaborators. The sample metadata nearly always contained a de-identified subject ID, COVID-19 status, age in years and sex. Where available, HLA class I and class II types were obtained from metadata supplied by the sample provider rather than from assay-based typing. The study at large found these results: How much clinical and demographic metadata was included differed by source and by participant, and the metadata was provided uncurated.

TCRbeta CDR3 regions were amplified from genomic DNA using the immunoSEQ Assay, a bias-controlled multiplex PCR. Per the original workflow: Within the assay, amplification of reference gene primers was used to estimate how many nucleated cells each sample contained. To quantify the absolute abundance of each unique TCRbeta CDR3 rearrangement, sequence reads were collapsed and filtered. For each sample, productive Simpson clonality was calculated as the square root of Simpson's diversity index over productive rearrangements. TCRdb provides this immuneACCESS table in a form limited to in-frame rearrangements. Some clones are lacking; in checked studies, under half of them reflect an unresolved V gene, and why the rest are absent is not known. The V and J calls and clone size come from that table; D and trimming were worked out from the DNA. This sample has over 45,000 clones in its table, and 83% of those were observed once. 7% to 8.5% of the sample is taken by the ten largest.

Collaborating institutions collected whole blood in K2EDTA tubes following their own protocols. For TCRbeta analysis, collaborators shipped samples in one of three forms: frozen whole blood, isolated PBMCs, or DNA extracted from either of those sample types. CDR1 and CDR2 are read off the germline V gene (reference sequence) as SGHNT and YYREEE. Trimmed from V: 4 bases; trimmed from J: 4 bases; junction bases lacking a gene match: 8. The CDR3 holds 15 amino acids from the cysteine to the phenylalanine. Left in the record is the CDR3 DNA by itself, 45 bases read in frame from the first base. The chain is encoded by TRBV5-4 joined to TRBJ1-2; 9 nucleotides in the junction match TRBD1. Input material: peripheral blood. This TCR was recovered from a man aged 55 to 70 with active COVID-19. Here the CDR3 is given as CASSPGDRVTYGYTF. The nucleotides are TGTGCCAGCAGCCCGGGGGACAGGGTCACCTATGGCTACACCTTC.